This TCR beta chain was recovered during a study of shared clonotypes between healthy human individuals. Profiled with immunoSEQ multiplex PCR; TCRdb holds only in-frame clones, not every one. This table holds a few million clones, around nine tenths found once. This CDR3 has 15 residues. The V gene's germline CDR1 is KGHSH and CDR2 LQKENI. Trimming pared 1 base from V and 2 bases from J, leaving 11 bases between. Sequenced: naive CD4+ T cells sorted from blood. Specified subset: CD45RA+ positively selected. The sequence came from a young man in good health. The rearrangement joins TRBV18 to TRBJ1-1, with D possibly matching TRBD1 (5 bases). The CDR3 loop is CASSPQRDGNTEAFF. CDR3 DNA sequence: TGTGCCAGCTCACCACAGAGGGACGGAAACACTGAAGCTTTCTTT. The full variable domain, completed using reference TRBV18 and TRBJ1-1, is NAGVMQNPRHLVRRRGQEARLRCSPMKGHSHVYWYRQLPEEGLKFMVYLQKENIIDESGMPKERFSAEFPKEGPSILRIQQVVRGDSAAYFCASSPQRDGNTEAFFGQGTRLTVV.